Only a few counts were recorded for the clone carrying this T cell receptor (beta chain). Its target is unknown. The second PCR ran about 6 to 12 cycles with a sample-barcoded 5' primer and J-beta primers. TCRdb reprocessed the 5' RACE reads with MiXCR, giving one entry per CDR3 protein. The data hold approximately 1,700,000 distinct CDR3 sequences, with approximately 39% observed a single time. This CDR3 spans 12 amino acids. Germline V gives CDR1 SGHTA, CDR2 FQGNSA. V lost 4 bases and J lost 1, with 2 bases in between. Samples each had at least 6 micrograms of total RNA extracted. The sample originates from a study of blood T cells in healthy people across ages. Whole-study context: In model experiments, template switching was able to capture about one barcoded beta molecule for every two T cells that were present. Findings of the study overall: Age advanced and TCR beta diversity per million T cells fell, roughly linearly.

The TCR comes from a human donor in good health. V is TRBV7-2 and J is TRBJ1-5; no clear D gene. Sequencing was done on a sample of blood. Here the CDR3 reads CASSWSNQPQHF. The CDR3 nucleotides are TGTGCCAGCAGCTGGAGCAATCAGCCCCAGCATTTT.